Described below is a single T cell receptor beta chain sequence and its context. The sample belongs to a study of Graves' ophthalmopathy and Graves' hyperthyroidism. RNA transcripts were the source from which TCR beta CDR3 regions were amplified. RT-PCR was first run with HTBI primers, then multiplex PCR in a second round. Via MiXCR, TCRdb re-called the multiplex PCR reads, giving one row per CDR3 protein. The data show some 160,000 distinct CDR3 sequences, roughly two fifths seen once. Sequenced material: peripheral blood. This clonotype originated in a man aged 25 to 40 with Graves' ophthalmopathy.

This CDR3 reads CASSRLWDRASPLHF. The CDR3 DNA is TGTGCCAGCAGCCGTTTATGGGACAGGGCCTCACCCCTCCACTTT. The V gene is TRBV7-2, the J gene TRBJ1-6, with 9 bases identical to TRBD1. Germline V gives CDR1 SGHTA, CDR2 FQGNSA. J lost 10 bases, V lost 5 bases, and 9 bases had no gene match. This CDR3 has 15 amino acids. The complete variable domain, with remaining parts taken from reference TRBV7-2 and TRBJ1-6, reads GAGVSQSPSNKVTEKGKDVELRCDPISGHTALYWYRQSLGQGLEFLIYFQGNSAPDKSGLPSDRFSAERTGGSVSTLTIQRTQQEDSAVYLCASSRLWDRASPLHFGNGTRLTVT.